This TCR beta chain was captured by sequencing in a study of blood T cell repertoires in COVID-19. Study as a whole: Sources were T cells, B-cell-depleted T cells, or PBMCs; the material itself was cDNA or gDNA.

Clones were read by immunoSEQ multiplex PCR, and TCRdb kept only the in-frame ones, dropping some. The sample records approximately 200,000 clones, more than 80% being singletons. Researchers sorted participants into cohorts using their self-reported clinical history. The CDR3 extends over 18 amino acids. In germline, CDR1 is ENHRY, CDR2 SYGVKD. V shed 0 bases, J shed 0 bases, and the junction held 4 bases outside the gene matches. This receptor was identified in a woman between 18 and 29 years old in a cohort exposed to, infected with or recovered from COVID-19 (not recorded which). The sample consisted of PBMCs or T cells enriched from blood (not recorded which). The J gene is TRBJ1-5, the V gene TRBV10-3; 11 bases are a match to TRBD1. The CDR3 DNA reads TGTGCCATCAGTGAGTCGAGGACAGGGGGCAATAGCAATCAGCCCCAGCATTTT. Its protein is CAISESRTGGNSNQPQHF.